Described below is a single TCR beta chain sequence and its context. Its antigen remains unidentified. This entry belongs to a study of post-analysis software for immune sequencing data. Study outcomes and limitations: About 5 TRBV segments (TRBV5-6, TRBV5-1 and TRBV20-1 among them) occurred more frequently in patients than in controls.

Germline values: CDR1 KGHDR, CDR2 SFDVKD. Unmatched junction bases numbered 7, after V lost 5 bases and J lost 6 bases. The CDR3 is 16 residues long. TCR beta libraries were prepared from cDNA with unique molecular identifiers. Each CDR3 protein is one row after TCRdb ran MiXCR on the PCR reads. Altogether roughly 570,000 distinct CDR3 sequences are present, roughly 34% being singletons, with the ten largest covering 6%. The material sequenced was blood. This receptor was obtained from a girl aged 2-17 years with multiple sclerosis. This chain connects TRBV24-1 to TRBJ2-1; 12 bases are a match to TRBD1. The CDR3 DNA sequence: TGTGCCACCAGTGTGGAGGGACAGGGGGCCGGCAATGAGCAGTTCTTC. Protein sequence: CATSVEGQGAGNEQFF.